This TCR beta chain was retrieved from a study of T-cell reconstitution after alpha-beta-depleted transplantation in children. A TCRbeta library incorporating unique molecular identifiers was prepared. Each CDR3 protein gets one entry after TCRdb re-called the PCR reads with MiXCR. The sample contains 420,000 or so distinct CDR3 sequences, approximately 10% of which appear only once. A word on this clonotype: Germline and junction disagree at one end, which may indicate a read error.

This CDR3 has 18 residues. Germline lookup yields CDR1 DFQATT and CDR2 SNEGSKA (reference sequence). This rearrangement joins TRBV20-1 to TRBJ2-5; 10 bases agree with TRBD2. The source is a human donor who donated a stem cell graft to a child with acute myeloid leukemia. The sample in question was PBMCs from the stem cell graft donor, obtained from the stem cell graft. CDR3 sequence (DNA): TGCTGTGCTAGAGTGACGAGCGGGAGGGGGTTCTCCCAAGAGACCCAGTACTTC. Residues: CCARVTSGRGFSQETQYF.